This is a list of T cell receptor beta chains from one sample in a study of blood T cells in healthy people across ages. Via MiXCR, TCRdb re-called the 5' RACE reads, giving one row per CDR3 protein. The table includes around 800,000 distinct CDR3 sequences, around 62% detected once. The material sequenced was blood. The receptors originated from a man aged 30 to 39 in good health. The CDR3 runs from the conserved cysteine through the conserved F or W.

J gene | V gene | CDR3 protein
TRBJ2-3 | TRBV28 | CASSPLAGVITDTQYF
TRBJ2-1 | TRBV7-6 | CASSRRDRGDEQFF
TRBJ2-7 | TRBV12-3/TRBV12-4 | CASSGRGAPYEQYF
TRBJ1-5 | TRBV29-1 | CSVGGPNQPRHF
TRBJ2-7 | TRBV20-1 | CSVEVRDPSYEQYF
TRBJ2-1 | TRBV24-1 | CATSRQGYNEQFF
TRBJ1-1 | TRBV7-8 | CASSPTAFMNTEAFF
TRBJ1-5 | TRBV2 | CASRGTGGNQPQHF
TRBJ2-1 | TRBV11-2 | CASSSGGFSYNEQFF
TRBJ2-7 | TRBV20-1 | CSARDETYEQYF
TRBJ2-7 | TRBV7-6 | CASSPARGPYEQYF
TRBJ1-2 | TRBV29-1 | CSVDHRVGGYTF
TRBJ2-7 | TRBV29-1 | CSVARQGAYEQYF
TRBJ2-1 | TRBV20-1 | CSATGDEQFF
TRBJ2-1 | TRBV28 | CASSLTSGGPRNEQFF
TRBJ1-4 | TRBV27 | CASSPTLYAQSPNEKLFF